One and the same sample provided the 25 T cell receptor beta chains below, sequenced in a study. TCRdb redid the calling of the RT-PCR reads with MiXCR, one entry per CDR3 protein. The table records fewer than 800,000 distinct CDR3 sequences, 12% to 15% of them present only once. Sequenced material: memory CD4+ T cells from blood. Every receptor here comes from a female donor in good health, serving as a healthy control.

This clonotype was recorded many times. The V and J genes are TRBV2 and TRBJ1-5; a weak D match, TRBD1 (6 bases). Trimming removed 6 bases at V and 5 bases at J, with 11 bases between. The CDR3 length is 13 residues. Germline loops: CDR1 SNHLY, CDR2 FYNNEI. This chain's CDR3 is CASRGTGYQPQHF. CDR3 DNA sequence: TGTGCCAGCAGAGGTACAGGGTATCAGCCCCAGCATTTT.

This clonotype was counted only a few times. The rearrangement links TRBV12-3 or TRBV12-4 to TRBJ1-1, with 7 positions matching TRBD1. This CDR3 has 16 amino acids. The ends lost 5 bases at V and 1 base at J; junction bases unmatched: 10. The CDR3 loop reads CASSRQGPGWNTEAFF. The CDR3 DNA follows: TGTGCCAGCAGTAGACAGGGCCCCGGTTGGAACACTGAAGCTTTCTTT.

The chain has TRBV11-1 and TRBJ2-1; possible D gene TRBD1, 5 bases. Germline CDR1 and CDR2: SGHAT and FQDESV (reference sequence). V dropped 3 bases and J dropped 8 bases, with 17 bases sitting between them. This CDR3 has 15 amino acids. CDR3 sequence reads: CASSFLQQGWYEQFF. Written as DNA, the CDR3 is TGTGCCAGCAGCTTCCTTCAGCAGGGTTGGTATGAGCAGTTCTTC. Combining the CDR3 with reference TRBV11-1 and TRBJ2-1 gives the whole variable domain EAEVAQSPRYKITEKSQAVAFWCDPISGHATLYWYRQILGQGPELLVQFQDESVVDDSQLPKDRFSAERLKGVDSTLKIQPAELGDSAMYLCASSFLQQGWYEQFFGPGTRLTVL.

The J gene is TRBJ1-1, the V gene TRBV7-8, with D unclear. CDR3 length equals 14 residues. Trimming took off 2 bases at V and 1 base at J, with 8 bases between the two ends. In germline, CDR1 is SGHVS, CDR2 FQNEAQ. CDR3 sequence: CASSLWAENTEAFF. The CDR3 nucleotides are TGTGCCAGCAGCTTATGGGCAGAGAACACTGAAGCTTTCTTT. The full variable domain, rest sourced from reference TRBV7-8 and TRBJ1-1, is GAGVSQSPRYKVAKRGQDVALRCDPISGHVSLFWYQQALGQGPEFLTYFQNEAQLDKSGLPSDRFFAERPEGSVSTLKIQRTQQEDSAVYLCASSLWAENTEAFFGQGTRLTVV.

The chain combines TRBV5-4 with TRBJ2-5; possible D gene TRBD1, 5 bases. Germline V gene data show CDR1 as SGHNT and CDR2 as YYREEE (reference sequence). This CDR3 has 15 residues. V was clipped by 4 bases and J by 7 bases, with 20 bases between them. CDR3 region: CASSDTGTRLGTQYF. The DNA of the CDR3 is TGTGCCAGCAGCGACACAGGCACACGGTTGGGGACCCAGTACTTC. The whole variable domain, filled in from reference TRBV5-4 and TRBJ2-5, reads ETGVTQSPTHLIKTRGQQVTLRCSSQSGHNTVSWYQQALGQGPQFIFQYYREEENGRGNFPPRFSGLQFPNYSSELNVNALELDDSALYLCASSDTGTRLGTQYFGPGTRLLVL.

The genes are TRBV9 and TRBJ2-1; D is uncertain. This CDR3 has 14 amino acids. Germline V gene sequence: CDR1 SGDLS, CDR2 YYNGEE. V lost 0 bases and J 7 bases, leaving 11 bases between the germline ends. The CDR3 sequence: CASSVAGTRNEQFF. The CDR3 nucleotides are TGTGCCAGCAGCGTAGCGGGTACTCGGAATGAGCAGTTCTTC.

At least ten counts were recorded for this clonotype. The gene calls are TRBV9 and TRBJ2-1, with 7 bases identical to TRBD1. The length of the CDR3 is 14 residues. Trimming at V came to 4 bases and at J to 3 bases, leaving 4 bases not matched to a gene. Germline CDR1 SGDLS, CDR2 YYNGEE. CDR3 amino acids: CASSKGGGYNEQFF. CDR3 DNA sequence: TGTGCCAGCAGCAAAGGGGGCGGCTACAATGAGCAGTTCTTC.

This clonotype was counted between two and nine times. The chain carries TRBV18 and TRBJ2-5, with TRBD1 matching over 7 bases. The junction had 6 bases not matched to a gene; V was cut back by 2 bases and J by 6 bases. The germline V gene has CDR1 KGHSH and CDR2 LQKENI. The CDR3 length is 14 residues. The CDR3 here is CASSPGGQLKTQYF. For the CDR3, the DNA is TGTGCCAGCTCACCAGGGGGACAGTTGAAGACCCAGTACTTC.

CDR3 sequence reads: CASSFWTSNTEAFF. CDR3 bases: TGCGCCAGCTCTTTTTGGACATCAAACACTGAAGCTTTCTTT. The chain has TRBV5-1 and TRBJ1-1, with D possibly matching TRBD1 (5 bases). Between the trimmed V and J ends, which lost 7 bases and 2 bases, there was a span of 15 bases. The CDR3 is 14 amino acids. Germline V gives CDR1 SGHRS, CDR2 YFSETQ.

This clonotype was counted ten times or more. This chain uses TRBV6-2 or TRBV6-3 with TRBJ1-1; 12 nucleotides agree with TRBD1. V gave up 0 bases and J gave up 8 bases; unmatched junction bases: 4. Germline-derived CDR1 and CDR2 are MNHEY and SVGEGT. The CDR3 totals 15 residues. CDR3 residues: CASSYSGTGGLEAFF. The CDR3 DNA reads as TGTGCCAGCAGTTACTCCGGGACAGGGGGCCTAGAAGCTTTCTTT.

In its sample, this clonotype was seen a few times. The V and J genes are TRBV7-9 and TRBJ1-6; no clear D gene. This CDR3 contains 15 residues. From germline, CDR1 is SEHNR and CDR2 FQNEAQ (reference sequence). V lost 0 bases and J lost 7, with 10 bases in between. The CDR3 reads CASSLAAAENSPLHF. CDR3 in DNA: TGTGCCAGCAGCTTAGCGGCAGCAGAAAATTCACCCCTCCACTTT.

This clonotype was detected a few times. The chain carries TRBV5-6 and TRBJ2-7; 8 positions agree with TRBD2. This CDR3 spans 15 amino acids. Germline-derived CDR1 and CDR2 are SGHDT and YYEEEE. With 4 bases clipped from V and 3 bases from J, the junction kept 9 bases outside the gene matches. The CDR3 bases are TGTGCCAGCAGCGAGGTTCGGGAGGGCGACTACGAGCAGTACTTC. Translation gives CASSEVREGDYEQYF.

This clonotype occurred many times. This chain links TRBV4-3 with TRBJ1-2, with a tentative D call TRBD1 (5 bases). V lost 0 bases, J lost 8 bases, and 10 bases lay in between. This CDR3 has 13 residues. CDR1 LGHNA and CDR2 YSLEER come from the germline V gene. CDR3 loop: CASSQDWGGGYTF. In DNA, the CDR3 is TGCGCCAGCAGCCAAGATTGGGGCGGCGGCTACACCTTC.

This clonotype was detected a few times. The chain couples TRBV6-6 to TRBJ2-3; no clear D gene. Germline assignment: CDR1 MNHNY and CDR2 SVGAGI (reference sequence). Trimming took off 2 bases at V and 0 bases at J, with 12 bases between the two ends. The CDR3 is 16 amino acids. The CDR3: CASSYHALSSTDTQYF. The CDR3 nucleotides are TGTGCCAGCAGTTACCACGCGCTTTCTAGCACAGATACGCAGTATTTT.

The chain is built from TRBV29-1 and TRBJ2-5; 7 nucleotides agree with TRBD1. Trimming took 6 bases from V and 0 from J; bases not matched to a gene: 10. This CDR3 has 15 amino acids. Germline CDR1 reads SQVTM; CDR2 reads ANQGSEA. CDR3 residues: CSVQLTGVYQETQYF. The CDR3 nucleotides are TGCAGCGTCCAGCTTACAGGGGTCTACCAAGAGACCCAGTACTTC.

The chain combines TRBV30 with TRBJ2-5; 7 bases are shared with TRBD1. Germline V gene data show CDR1 as GTSNPN and CDR2 as SVGIG (reference sequence). V was clipped by 4 bases and J by 4 bases; unmatched bases: 9. The CDR3 covers 14 residues. The CDR3 nucleotides are TGTGCCTGGACTGATACAGGGGCGGGAGAGACCCAGTACTTC. Residues: CAWTDTGAGETQYF.

J is TRBJ2-5 and V is TRBV7-8; maybe TRBD1 (6 bases). The CDR3 has 13 amino acids. Germline loops: CDR1 SGHVS, CDR2 FQNEAQ. V was cut by 4 bases and J by 5 bases, with 11 bases left in between. The CDR3 bases are TGTGCCAGCAGCTACAGGGTTGCCGAGACCCAGTACTTC. Its protein is CASSYRVAETQYF. Full variable domain (outside the CDR3, taken from reference TRBV7-8 and TRBJ2-5): GAGVSQSPRYKVAKRGQDVALRCDPISGHVSLFWYQQALGQGPEFLTYFQNEAQLDKSGLPSDRFFAERPEGSVSTLKIQRTQQEDSAVYLCASSYRVAETQYFGPGTRLLVL.

The chain recombines TRBV6-2 or TRBV6-3 with TRBJ2-3; a possible D gene is TRBD2 (7 bases). Germline CDR1 and CDR2: MNHEY and SVGEGT. The CDR3 extends over 16 amino acids. Trimming took 2 bases from V and 6 from J, leaving 18 bases between them. The CDR3 DNA follows: TGTGCCAGCAGTTACGGGGAGGGAGGGGGGCAGGATACGCAGTATTTT. Translated, it gives CASSYGEGGGQDTQYF.

The table lists this clonotype with a few counts. The chain recombines TRBV7-2 with TRBJ2-2; possible D gene TRBD2, 5 bases. The CDR3 covers 16 residues. Germline CDR1 reads SGHTA; CDR2 reads FQGNSA. V gave up 6 bases and J gave up 2 bases, with 16 bases separating them. The CDR3 bases are TGTGCCAGCAGGCCGATCTCGGGGTTAAACACCGGGGAGCTGTTTTTT. Translating it yields CASRPISGLNTGELFF. The whole variable domain, remainder taken from reference TRBV7-2 and TRBJ2-2, is GAGVSQSPSNKVTEKGKDVELRCDPISGHTALYWYRQSLGQGLEFLIYFQGNSAPDKSGLPSDRFSAERTGGSVSTLTIQRTQQEDSAVYLCASRPISGLNTGELFFGEGSRLTVL.

In this sample, this clonotype turned up many times. CDR3 loop: CASSQAWTPHGIGAQHF. The CDR3 DNA reads as TGCGCCAGCAGCCAAGCCTGGACCCCCCATGGGATAGGAGCCCAGCATTTT. The chain employs TRBV4-1 and TRBJ1-5; D is ambiguous. Trimming took off 1 base at V and 11 bases at J, with 24 bases between the two ends. This CDR3 has 17 residues. CDR1 and CDR2 from the germline V gene are MGHRA and YSYEKL.

This clonotype was observed at least ten times. The chain combines TRBV5-1 with TRBJ2-3; no reliable D call. CDR1 is SGHRS, CDR2 YFSETQ, per germline. This CDR3 has 15 residues. The V and J ends lost 4 bases and 4 bases respectively, with 16 bases between them. CDR3 loop: CASSPHKGSADTQYF. The CDR3 region has the DNA TGCGCCAGCAGCCCCCACAAAGGGTCCGCAGATACGCAGTATTTT.

The chain's CDR3 is CASSTITQGGSFGYTF. Here the CDR3 DNA reads TGTGCCAGCAGCACCATTACCCAGGGAGGAAGCTTTGGCTACACCTTC. J is TRBJ1-2 and V is TRBV9; maybe TRBD1 (5 bases). The CDR3 sequence is 16 residues long. Trimming removed 4 bases at V and 7 bases at J, with 23 bases between. The germline CDR1 and CDR2 sequences are SGDLS and YYNGEE.

The rearrangement links TRBV6-2 or TRBV6-3 to TRBJ2-1; TRBD2 aligns across 14 bases. The CDR3 totals 19 residues. Germline V lookup: CDR1 MNHEY, CDR2 SVGEGT. V was clipped by 2 bases and J by 0 bases; unmatched bases: 6. In DNA form, the CDR3 reads TGTGCCAGCAGTTACGGGACTAGCGGGGGCTACAGCTCCTACAATGAGCAGTTCTTC. Its translation is CASSYGTSGGYSSYNEQFF.

The chain joins TRBV11-2 to TRBJ1-1; D uncertain. Germline V gene lookup returns CDR1 SGHAT and CDR2 FQNNGV. Trimming cost V 5 bases and J 3 bases, with 10 bases left between them. The CDR3 runs to 13 residues. The CDR3: CASSQTLDTEAFF. The CDR3 nucleotides are TGTGCCAGCAGCCAAACCCTGGACACTGAAGCTTTCTTT.

V and J are TRBV3-1 and TRBJ2-3; 9 positions match TRBD2. The CDR3 spans 15 residues. Unmatched junction bases numbered 4, after V lost 5 bases and J lost 1 base. The germline gives CDR1 LGHDT, CDR2 YNNKEL (reference sequence). This CDR3 is CASSSPSGGTDTQYF. The CDR3 DNA is TGTGCCAGCAGCTCCCCTAGCGGGGGCACAGATACGCAGTATTTT.